A single sample gave rise to the 5 T cell receptor beta chains below, sequenced in a study of beta chain features in type 1 diabetes (dated by TCRdb to the late 2010s). Library creation used the immunoSEQ multiplex PCR assay. The High Capacity cDNA Reverse Transcription Kit was used to reverse transcribe all of the isolated RNA, meaning that expressed TCRB transcripts were what got sequenced. Here the immuneACCESS table is served through TCRdb, limited to in-frame sequences with V and J called. Missing clones are a known gap in these copies; in checked studies unresolved V genes cover under half, and the rest lacks a known reason. This sample is represented by under 950,000 clones; roughly a sixth of them were singletons. The leading ten clones occupy around 0.02% of the sample. The sample consisted of naive CD4+ T cells from blood. The sample's cell subset or site label is to be understood as: true naive CD4+ T cells. All receptors come from a woman in her late teens or twenties in good health.

This clone was found a few times. This rearrangement joins TRBV6-1 to TRBJ2-1, with 14 positions matching TRBD2. Trimming took 11 bases from V and 9 from J; bases not matched to a gene: 12. The CDR3 has 15 residues. In germline, CDR1 is MNHNS, CDR2 SASEGT. DNA for the CDR3: TGTGCCTGTGCTACCGGACTAGCGGGAGGTGGTGAGCAGTTCTTC. Translated, it gives CACATGLAGGGEQFF.

The CDR3 DNA reads TGTGCCATCAGGGCAGCCGGGACCCTAAATCAGCCCCAGCATTTT. Translation gives CAIRAAGTLNQPQHF. The chain uses TRBV10-3 and TRBJ1-5; D is possibly TRBD1 (5 bases). The V end was cut by 6 bases, the J end by 4 bases, with 16 bases between. This CDR3 has 15 amino acids. Germline V gene lookup returns CDR1 ENHRY and CDR2 SYGVKD.

The chain carries TRBV27 and TRBJ2-1, with TRBD2 matching over 9 bases. Per germline, CDR1 MNHEY and CDR2 SMNVEV (reference sequence). Trimming took 4 bases from V and 4 from J; bases not matched to a gene: 8. The CDR3 sequence is 16 residues long. This CDR3 reads CASSSQAGGPYNEQFF. The CDR3 region has the DNA TGTGCCAGCAGTTCCCAAGCGGGAGGACCTTACAATGAGCAGTTCTTC.

The V gene is TRBV29-1, the J gene TRBJ2-1; perhaps D is TRBD1 or TRBD2 (6 bases each). Between the trimmed V and J ends, which lost 1 base and 4 bases, there was a span of 11 bases. The CDR3 has 14 amino acids. The germline CDR1 and CDR2 sequences are SQVTM and ANQGSEA. CDR3 sequence reads: CSVEGRGRYNEQFF. Written as DNA, the CDR3 is TGCAGCGTTGAAGGAAGGGGGAGGTACAATGAGCAGTTCTTC.

This clone showed up just a few times. This chain joins TRBV6-6 and TRBJ2-2; D unclear. CDR3 size: 13 residues. V was pared by 8 bases and J by 1 base, with 8 bases between. Germline V gene sequence: CDR1 MNHNY, CDR2 SVGAGI (reference sequence). The CDR3 sequence is CASHPLNTGELFF. The CDR3 coding sequence is TGTGCCAGCCATCCTTTGAACACCGGGGAGCTGTTTTTT.